This T cell receptor beta chain was recovered during a study of vaccination effects on CD4 cells after COVID-19. The length of the CDR3 is 13 residues. Germline values: CDR1 SGHVS, CDR2 FNYEAQ. Deletions cut 1 base from V and 3 bases from J, with 4 bases between. Repertoires were generated with immunoSEQ multiplex PCR, while TCRdb's copy carries only in-frame clones and drops some. The data hold 25,000 to 35,000 clones, with roughly 60% observed a single time. Details on this clone: Its matching antigen is unknown.

Prior to sequencing, the ViraFEST assay stimulated PBMC with viral peptide pools, which expanded the antigen-specific CD4+ T cells. Cultured cells yielded isolated CD4+ T cells after 10 days. Participants received two doses of either the BNT162b2 or mRNA-1273 vaccine. Previously uninfected by SARS-CoV-2, the vaccine recipients also showed negative nucleocapsid antibodies. Approximately 1.9 million PBMC per well were cultured with 8.5 to 10 IU/ml IL-2 and 7.5 to 10 ug/ml peptides. The V and J genes are TRBV7-6 and TRBJ1-5; D is unresolved. This specimen was CD4+ T cells from PBMCs cultured with SARS-CoV-2 spike peptides, taken after COVID-19 vaccination. This TCR was sampled from a human donor who received a COVID-19 vaccine. The CDR3 region has the DNA TGTGCCAGCAGCTTAGGGGTCAATCAGCCCCAGCATTTT. This gives the protein CASSLGVNQPQHF. Full variable domain (rest looked up from reference TRBV7-6 and TRBJ1-5): GAGVSQSPRYKVTKRGQDVALRCDPISGHVSLYWYRQALGQGPEFLTYFNYEAQQDKSGLPNDRFSAERPEGSISTLTIQRTEQRDSAMYRCASSLGVNQPQHFGDGTRLSIL.